This T cell receptor beta chain was sequenced during a study of T-cell memory formation after mild COVID-19. Constant-segment primers served in 5'RACE that generated TCR alpha and TCR beta cDNA libraries bearing sample barcodes and UMIs. TCRdb reanalysed the 5' RACE reads using MiXCR and keeps one entry per CDR3 protein. The sample lists about 140,000 distinct CDR3 sequences; 14% were seen once. This clonotype was observed a few times. No antigen is known for it. The germline V gene encodes CDR1 MGHRA and CDR2 YSYEKL. The CDR3 length is 14 residues. V trimming: 1 base; J trimming: 2 bases; junction bases outside the gene matches: 1. Notes on the study in general: Pre-infection memory carried some responding clones, suggesting that cross-reactive memory joined. Chiefly within CM and EM were the contracting CD4+ clones; CD8+ ones were within EMRA. Whereas later expanders leaned CD4+, clones contracting day 15 to 85 showed a balanced CD4/CD8 makeup.

Sample: PBMCs or a T cell subset sorted from them (not recorded which). The clonotype comes from an adult woman who had mild COVID-19 (a few samples of this study predate the infection). Cell type and time point are not known. The chain joins TRBV4-1 to TRBJ2-7; 8 positions agree with TRBD1. The CDR3 is CASSQVTGAYEQYF. In nucleotides, the CDR3 is TGCGCCAGCAGCCAAGTGACAGGGGCCTACGAGCAGTACTTC.